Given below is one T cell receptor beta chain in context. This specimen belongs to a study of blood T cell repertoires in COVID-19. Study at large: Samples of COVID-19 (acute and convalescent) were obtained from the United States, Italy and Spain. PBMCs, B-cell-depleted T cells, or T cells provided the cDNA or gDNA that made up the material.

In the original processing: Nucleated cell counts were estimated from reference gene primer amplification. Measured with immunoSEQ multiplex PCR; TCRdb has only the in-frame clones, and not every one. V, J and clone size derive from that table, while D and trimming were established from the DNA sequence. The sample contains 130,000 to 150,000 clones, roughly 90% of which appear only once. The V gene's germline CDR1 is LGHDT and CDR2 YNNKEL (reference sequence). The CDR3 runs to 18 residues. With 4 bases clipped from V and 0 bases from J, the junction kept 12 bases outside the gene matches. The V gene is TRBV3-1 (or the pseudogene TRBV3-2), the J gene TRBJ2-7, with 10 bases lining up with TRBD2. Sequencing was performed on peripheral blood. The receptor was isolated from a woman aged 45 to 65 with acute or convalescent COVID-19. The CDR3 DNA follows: TGTGCCAGCAGCCCGCATCTAGCGGGAGAGACGAGCTCCTACGAGCAGTACTTC. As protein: CASSPHLAGETSSYEQYF.